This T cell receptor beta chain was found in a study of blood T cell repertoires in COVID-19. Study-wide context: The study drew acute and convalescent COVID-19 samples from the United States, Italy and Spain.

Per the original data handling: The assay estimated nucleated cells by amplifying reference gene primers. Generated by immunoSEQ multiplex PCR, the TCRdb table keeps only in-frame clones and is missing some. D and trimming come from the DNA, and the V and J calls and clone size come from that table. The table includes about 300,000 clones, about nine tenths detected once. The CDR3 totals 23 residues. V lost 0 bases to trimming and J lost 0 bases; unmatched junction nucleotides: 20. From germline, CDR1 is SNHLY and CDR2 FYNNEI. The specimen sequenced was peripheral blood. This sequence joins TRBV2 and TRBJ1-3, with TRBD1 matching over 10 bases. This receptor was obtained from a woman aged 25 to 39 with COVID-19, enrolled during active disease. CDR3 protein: CASSEAFGSWGTGAKDSGNTIYF. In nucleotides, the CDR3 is TGTGCCAGCAGTGAAGCGTTTGGGTCATGGGGGACAGGGGCCAAAGACTCTGGAAACACCATATATTTT.